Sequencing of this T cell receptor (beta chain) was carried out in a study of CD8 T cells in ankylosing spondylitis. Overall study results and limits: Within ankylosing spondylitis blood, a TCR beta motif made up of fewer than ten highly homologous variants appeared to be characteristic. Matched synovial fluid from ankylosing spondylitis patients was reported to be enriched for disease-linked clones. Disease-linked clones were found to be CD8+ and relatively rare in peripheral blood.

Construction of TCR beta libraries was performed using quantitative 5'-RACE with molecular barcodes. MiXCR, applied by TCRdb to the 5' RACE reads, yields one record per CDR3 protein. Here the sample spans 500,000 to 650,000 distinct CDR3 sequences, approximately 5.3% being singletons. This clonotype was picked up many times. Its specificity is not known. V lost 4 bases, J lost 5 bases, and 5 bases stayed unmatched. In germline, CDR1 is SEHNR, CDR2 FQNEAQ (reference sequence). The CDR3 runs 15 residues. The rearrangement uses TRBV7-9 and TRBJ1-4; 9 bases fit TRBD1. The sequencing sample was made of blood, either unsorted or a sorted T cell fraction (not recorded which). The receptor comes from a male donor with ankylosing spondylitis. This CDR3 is CASSSRQGENEKLFF. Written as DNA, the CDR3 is TGTGCCAGCAGCTCTAGACAGGGGGAGAATGAAAAACTGTTTTTT.